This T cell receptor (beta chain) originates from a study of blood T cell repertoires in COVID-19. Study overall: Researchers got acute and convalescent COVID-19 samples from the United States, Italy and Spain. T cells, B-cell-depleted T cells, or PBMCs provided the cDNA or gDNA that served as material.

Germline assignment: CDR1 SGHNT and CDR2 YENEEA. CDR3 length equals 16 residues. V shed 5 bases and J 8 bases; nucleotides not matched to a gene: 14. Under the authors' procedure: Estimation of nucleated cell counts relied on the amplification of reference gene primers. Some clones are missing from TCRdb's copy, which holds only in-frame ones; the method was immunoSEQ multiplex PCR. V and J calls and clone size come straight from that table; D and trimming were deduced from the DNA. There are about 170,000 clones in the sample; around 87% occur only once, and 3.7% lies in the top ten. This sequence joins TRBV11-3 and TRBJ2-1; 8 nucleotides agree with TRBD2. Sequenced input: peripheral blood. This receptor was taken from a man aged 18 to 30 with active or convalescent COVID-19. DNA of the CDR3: TGTGCCAGCAGCCCCCAGACTAGCGCAGGGCTTGATGAGCAGTTCTTC. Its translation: CASSPQTSAGLDEQFF.